One and the same sample provided the 16 T cell receptor beta chains below, sequenced in a study of T cell responses to AZD1222 COVID-19 vaccine listed by TCRdb under 2021. The library was obtained by the immunoSEQ multiplex PCR assay. TCRdb mirrors the immuneACCESS table, restricted to in-frame sequences. Some clones are absent from its copies; in checked studies, under half trace to an unresolved V gene, and the reason for the others is unknown. In all, the sample holds about 94,000 clones, and roughly 84% of those were seen once. Roughly 15% of the sample goes to the ten largest clones. This specimen's time point label, interpreted: baseline before first vaccination. Sequences were derived from peripheral blood, sampled on day 0 of AZD1222 vaccination. The receptor set was obtained from an adult in good health.

This clone was seen just once. The gene calls are TRBV6-5 and TRBJ1-5, with a possible D match to TRBD1 (5 bases). CDR3 length equals 15 residues. Germline V CDR1 and CDR2: MNHEY, SVGAGI. V was trimmed by 5 bases and J by 1 base, leaving 12 bases between them. CDR3 bases: TGTGCCAGCAGTACCCCGGGGCAAAGCAATCAGCCCCAGCATTTT. Translated: CASSTPGQSNQPQHF.

The table lists this clone with a few counts. V usage is TRBV2 and J usage is TRBJ2-7, with D possibly matching TRBD2 (5 bases). The germline gives CDR1 SNHLY, CDR2 FYNNEI. Trimming stripped 1 base from V and 2 bases from J, with 12 bases between. The CDR3 runs to 15 residues. CDR3 nucleotides: TGTGCCAGCAGTGAAGAATCAATCGGGGCCTACGAGCAGTACTTC. It codes for CASSEESIGAYEQYF. Using reference TRBV2 and TRBJ2-7 for the parts outside the CDR3, the full variable domain is EPEVTQTPSHQVTQMGQEVILRCVPISNHLYFYWYRQILGQKVEFLVSFYNNEISEKSEIFDDQFSVERPDGSNFTLKIRSTKLEDSAMYFCASSEESIGAYEQYFGPGTRLTVT.

On this clone: Relative to the germline gene, one junction end is altered; a read error may explain this. The CDR3 bases are TGCGCCGGCAGCTCGAGTACAGGGAGGACTGAAGCTTTCTTT. Translation gives CAGSSSTGRTEAFF. V usage is TRBV5-1 and J usage is TRBJ1-1; D is perhaps TRBD1 (6 bases). The CDR3 consists of 14 residues. The germline V gene has CDR1 SGHRS and CDR2 YFSETQ. The whole variable domain, remainder taken from reference TRBV5-1 and TRBJ1-1, is KAGVTQTPRYLIKTRGQQVTLSCSPISGHRSVSWYQQTPGQGLQFLFEYFSETQRNKGNFPGRFSGRQFSNSRSEMNVSTLELGDSALYLCAGSSSTGRTEAFFGQGTRLTVV.

CDR3: CASSFGPPGDTQYF. The CDR3 region has the DNA TGTGCCAGCAGCTTCGGGCCCCCGGGAGATACGCAGTATTTT. This chain connects TRBV5-4 to TRBJ2-3; no reliable D call. Looked up from germline, CDR1 is SGHNT and CDR2 is YYREEE (reference sequence). The CDR3 has 14 residues. Trimming left V 2 bases short and J 5 bases short, with 12 bases between.

The chain couples TRBV2 to TRBJ1-2, with D possibly TRBD1 on 5 matching bases. The CDR3 consists of 15 residues. The V gene lost 5 bases and the J gene lost 4 bases, with 17 bases spanning the gap. Germline-derived CDR1 and CDR2 are SNHLY and FYNNEI. This CDR3 reads CASSSGTGPRYGYTF. The CDR3, as DNA: TGTGCCAGCAGTTCCGGGACGGGACCTCGCTATGGCTACACCTTC. Drawing the rest from reference TRBV2 and TRBJ1-2, the complete variable domain is EPEVTQTPSHQVTQMGQEVILRCVPISNHLYFYWYRQILGQKVEFLVSFYNNEISEKSEIFDDQFSVERPDGSNFTLKIRSTKLEDSAMYFCASSSGTGPRYGYTFGSGTRLTVV.

This chain links TRBV29-1 with TRBJ1-1; no clear D gene. The ends were cut back, 5 bases at V and 0 bases at J, with 10 bases in the middle. This CDR3 has 13 residues. CDR1 SQVTM and CDR2 ANQGSEA come from the germline V gene. CDR3 protein: CSVQTVMNTEAFF. The CDR3 DNA is TGCAGCGTTCAAACTGTTATGAACACTGAAGCTTTCTTT.

This clone was observed a single time. V and J are TRBV7-3 and TRBJ2-2; D might be TRBD2 (5 bases). CDR1 is SGHTA and CDR2 is FQGTGA in the germline V gene. Trimming pared 4 bases from V and 7 bases from J, leaving 10 bases between. The CDR3 is made up of 13 amino acids. CDR3 nucleotides: TGTGCCAGCAGCTCGGGGTCCGTCGGGGAGCTGTTTTTT. This encodes CASSSGSVGELFF.

This clone was counted a single time. The chain couples TRBV9 to TRBJ2-5; 9 positions agree with TRBD1. This CDR3 spans 16 amino acids. Germline V CDR1 and CDR2: SGDLS, YYNGEE. V trimming: 0 bases; J trimming: 5 bases; junction bases outside the gene matches: 8. The CDR3, as DNA: TGTGCCAGCAGCGTAGGCGCACAGGGGGCTCGGGAGACCCAGTACTTC. Amino acids: CASSVGAQGARETQYF.

V usage is TRBV4-3 and J usage is TRBJ2-1; TRBD1 is a possible D gene (7 bases). Germline CDR1 LGHNA, CDR2 YSLEER. This CDR3 has 16 residues. The ends were cut back, 3 bases at V and 7 bases at J, with 19 bases in the middle. The CDR3 sequence is CASSQEGAGLGNEQFF. The CDR3 nucleotides are TGCGCCAGCAGCCAGGAGGGGGCAGGGTTGGGGAATGAGCAGTTCTTC.

The chain joins TRBV7-9 to TRBJ2-7, with 8 nucleotides matching TRBD1. The CDR3 spans 14 residues. Trimming took 2 bases from V and 3 from J; bases not matched to a gene: 3. CDR1 and CDR2 (germline): SEHNR, FQNEAQ (reference sequence). CDR3 sequence reads: CASSLTGQGYEQYF. CDR3 sequence (DNA): TGTGCCAGCAGCTTAACCGGACAGGGCTACGAGCAGTACTTC. Drawing the rest from reference TRBV7-9 and TRBJ2-7, the complete variable domain is DTGVSQNPRHKITKRGQNVTFRCDPISEHNRLYWYRQTLGQGPEFLTYFQNEAQLEKSRLLSDRFSAERPKGSFSTLEIQRTEQGDSAMYLCASSLTGQGYEQYFGPGTRLTVT.

The chain recombines TRBV6-5 with TRBJ2-7, with TRBD2 as a possible D gene (7 bases). Trimming shortened V by 8 bases and J by 0 bases, and 17 bases separated the two germline ends. The CDR3 contains 15 residues. Germline values: CDR1 MNHEY, CDR2 SVGAGI. The CDR3 loop is CASWQAGASSYEQYF. The CDR3 DNA sequence: TGTGCCAGCTGGCAGGCGGGGGCTAGCTCCTACGAGCAGTACTTC.

This clone has more than one count but fewer than ten. The chain recombines TRBV6-5 with TRBJ1-3, with D tentatively TRBD1 (6 bases). The CDR3 runs 15 residues. V lost 6 bases and J lost 2, with 14 bases in between. The germline V gene has CDR1 MNHEY and CDR2 SVGAGI. The CDR3 loop is CASRTQGGTGNTIYF. The CDR3 DNA reads as TGTGCCAGCAGGACACAGGGTGGCACTGGAAACACCATATATTTT.

The chain employs TRBV12-5 and TRBJ2-2; D gene uncertain. This CDR3 region has 12 residues. Trimming shortened V by 5 bases and J by 6 bases, and 7 bases separated the two germline ends. Germline V gene lookup returns CDR1 LGHNT and CDR2 FRNRAP. The CDR3 sequence: CASGNTPGELFF. The CDR3 bases are TGTGCTAGTGGTAATACCCCCGGGGAGCTGTTTTTT. The variable domain in full, with the rest retrieved from reference TRBV12-5 and TRBJ2-2, is DARVTQTPRHKVTEMGQEVTMRCQPILGHNTVFWYRQTMMQGLELLAYFRNRAPLDDSGMPKDRFSAEMPDATLATLKIQPSEPRDSAVYFCASGNTPGELFFGEGSRLTVL.

The chain links TRBV10-3 to TRBJ2-7; 8 bases are a match to TRBD1. CDR3 length: 13 residues. In germline, CDR1 is ENHRY, CDR2 SYGVKD. With V trimmed by 4 bases and J by 7 bases, 6 bases remained unmatched. Here the CDR3 DNA reads TGTGCCATCAGTGTGGACAGGGCACGGGAGCAGTACTTC. This translates into CAISVDRAREQYF.

The chain is built from TRBV19 and TRBJ2-7, with 9 bases lining up with TRBD1. After removal of 5 bases from V and 3 bases from J, the junction contained 17 bases not matched to a gene. The CDR3 totals 18 residues. CDR1 is LNHDA, CDR2 SQIVND, per germline (reference sequence). CDR3 sequence reads: CASSPSTPDRGDGYEQYF. The CDR3 DNA follows: TGTGCCAGTAGTCCCAGCACGCCGGACAGGGGAGACGGCTACGAGCAGTACTTC.

The count of this clone is one. V is TRBV2 and J is TRBJ1-3; D is unclear. Germline-derived CDR1 and CDR2 are SNHLY and FYNNEI. The V end was cut by 6 bases, the J end by 0 bases, with 12 bases between. CDR3 size: 15 residues. CDR3 coding DNA: TGTGCCAGCAGAGCAGAACCGAGCTCTGGAAACACCATATATTTT. Protein product: CASRAEPSSGNTIYF.